These 25 T cell receptor beta chains originate from one sample sequenced in a study of T cell repertoires in cytomegalovirus infection. No antigen has been identified for these receptors. A single record per CDR3 protein comes from TCRdb applying MiXCR to the reads. The sample yields around 100,000 distinct CDR3 sequences, 30% seen once. The material sequenced was CD8+ T cells from cultured PBMCs, taken from culture after CMV antigen stimulation. These receptors came from a human donor in good health (CMV status not recorded). Some clones in this sample may be carry-over from other donors' samples.

The J gene is TRBJ2-7, the V gene TRBV9; D might be TRBD1 (6 bases). V was trimmed by 5 bases and J by 7 bases, leaving 13 bases between them. The CDR3 has 12 residues. Germline V lookup: CDR1 SGDLS, CDR2 YYNGEE. CDR3 amino acids: CASRGAHGEQYF. The CDR3 DNA follows: TGTGCCAGCAGGGGGGCCCACGGAGAGCAGTACTTC.

In this sample, this clonotype turned up a few times. The chain employs TRBV11-1 and TRBJ2-3; 8 nucleotides match TRBD2. V trimming: 7 bases; J trimming: 4 bases; junction bases outside the gene matches: 7. CDR1 is SGHAT, CDR2 FQDESV, per germline (reference sequence). The CDR3 loop spans 14 amino acids. The CDR3, as DNA: TGTGCCAGCACCCCCGGGCGGGAGGCAGATACGCAGTATTTT. Translated, it gives CASTPGREADTQYF. Using reference TRBV11-1 and TRBJ2-3 for the parts outside the CDR3, the full variable domain is EAEVAQSPRYKITEKSQAVAFWCDPISGHATLYWYRQILGQGPELLVQFQDESVVDDSQLPKDRFSAERLKGVDSTLKIQPAELGDSAMYLCASTPGREADTQYFGPGTRLTVL.

This clonotype was seen a few times. The chain combines TRBV4-1 with TRBJ2-6; TRBD1 might be the D (7 bases). V dropped 0 bases and J dropped 2 bases, with 23 bases sitting between them. The length of the CDR3 is 21 residues. Germline CDR1 reads MGHRA; CDR2 reads YSYEKL. CDR3 nucleotides: TGCGCCAGCAGCCAAGAACCTTTCGGAGGGGGCGGGAAACCTGGGGCCAACGTCCTGACTTTC. This gives the protein CASSQEPFGGGGKPGANVLTF.

This clonotype has more than one count but fewer than ten. J is TRBJ1-2 and V is TRBV11-2; 8 nucleotides match TRBD1. From germline, CDR1 is SGHAT and CDR2 FQNNGV. J was trimmed by 6 bases and V by 2 bases; bases with no gene match: 14. The CDR3 is 17 residues long. Written as DNA, the CDR3 is TGTGCCAGCAGCTTAAGCTTGTCAACAGGGGGTGTTAATGGCTACACCTTC. The encoded protein is CASSLSLSTGGVNGYTF.

This clonotype has a handful of counts. The chain carries TRBV7-6 and TRBJ1-5, with 7 bases that match TRBD1. V gave up 4 bases and J gave up 11 bases; unmatched junction bases: 5. The CDR3 contains 12 residues. Germline lookup yields CDR1 SGHVS and CDR2 FNYEAQ. This chain's CDR3 is CASSSGGRAQHF. The CDR3 coding sequence is TGTGCCAGCAGCTCAGGGGGAAGGGCCCAGCATTTT.

This chain uses TRBV19 with TRBJ1-6; 8 nucleotides line up with TRBD1. The V and J ends lost 8 bases and 9 bases, in that order; junction bases with no gene match: 6. This CDR3 contains 13 residues. Germline assignment: CDR1 LNHDA and CDR2 SQIVND (reference sequence). CDR3 in amino acids: CASGGQVSSPLHF. For the CDR3, the DNA is TGTGCCAGTGGGGGACAGGTCAGTTCACCCCTCCACTTT.

The rearrangement links TRBV29-1 to TRBJ1-1; D might be TRBD1 (6 bases). Per the germline V gene, CDR1 is SQVTM and CDR2 is ANQGSEA. This CDR3 is 13 amino acids long. Trimming took 1 base from V and 5 from J, leaving 11 bases between them. This CDR3 reads CSVEAGGETEAFF. For the CDR3, the DNA is TGCAGCGTTGAAGCCGGGGGCGAGACTGAAGCTTTCTTT.

The chain uses TRBV6-1 and TRBJ1-5, with D possibly matching TRBD1 (6 bases). The CDR3 extends over 14 amino acids. V gave up 5 bases and J gave up 2 bases, with 10 bases separating them. Germline loops: CDR1 MNHNS, CDR2 SASEGT. The CDR3 sequence is CASSIRGRNQPQHF. In DNA form, the CDR3 reads TGTGCCAGCAGTATCAGGGGTCGCAATCAGCCCCAGCATTTT.

This clonotype occurred once. The rearrangement uses TRBV19 and TRBJ2-2, with 16 bases fitting TRBD2. CDR1 LNHDA and CDR2 SQIVND come from the germline V gene (reference sequence). The CDR3 loop spans 21 amino acids. V shed 3 bases and J 1 base; nucleotides not matched to a gene: 11. The DNA of the CDR3 is TGTGCCAGTAGTATCCTCTTCCCCGGGACTAGCGGGGGGGTGAACACCGGGGAGCTGTTTTTT. Protein product: CASSILFPGTSGGVNTGELFF.

The chain recombines TRBV7-6 with TRBJ2-1, with D uncertain. The CDR3 runs 12 residues. Trimming shortened V by 5 bases and J by 6 bases, and 8 bases separated the two germline ends. CDR1 and CDR2 from the germline V gene are SGHVS and FNYEAQ. CDR3 sequence (DNA): TGTGCCAGCAGCGCGATTGGCAATGAGCAGTTCTTC. Protein: CASSAIGNEQFF.

This clonotype was seen a few times. The V and J genes are TRBV4-3 and TRBJ2-3; no definite D call. Germline V CDR1 and CDR2: LGHNA, YSLEER. This CDR3 has 14 residues. V gave up 0 bases and J gave up 4 bases, with 8 bases separating them. The CDR3 nucleotides are TGCGCCAGCAGCCAAGATCTGATTTCAGATACGCAGTATTTT. Protein: CASSQDLISDTQYF.

This clonotype rates as medium-sized. V and J are TRBV6-1 and TRBJ2-1; 9 positions match TRBD1. The CDR3 consists of 16 residues. V trimming: 5 bases; J trimming: 8 bases; junction bases outside the gene matches: 13. Germline CDR1 MNHNS, CDR2 SASEGT. In DNA form, the CDR3 reads TGTGCCAGCAGTCATAAATGGACAGGGGCAATCGATGAGCAGTTCTTC. This sequence encodes CASSHKWTGAIDEQFF.

The V call is TRBV13, the J call TRBJ2-5; no definite D call. Germline V CDR1 and CDR2: PRHDT, FYEKMQ (reference sequence). The CDR3 length is 12 residues. V lost 3 bases, J lost 6 bases, and 8 bases lay in between. The CDR3 region is CASSLGPQTQYF. CDR3 nucleotide sequence: TGTGCCAGCAGCTTGGGTCCGCAGACCCAGTACTTC.

A few counts support this clonotype. The chain is built from TRBV7-2 and TRBJ2-7; 8 nucleotides align to TRBD2. There are 15 residues in the CDR3. V shed 5 bases and J 3 bases; nucleotides not matched to a gene: 9. Germline V CDR1 and CDR2: SGHTA, FQGNSA. The CDR3 coding sequence is TGTGCCAGCAGCGACCCCGGGGGGGCGGGCTACGAGCAGTACTTC. Its translation: CASSDPGGAGYEQYF.

This chain links TRBV29-1 with TRBJ1-1, with D unclear. The V and J ends lost 6 bases and 7 bases respectively, with 3 bases between them. CDR3 length: 8 residues. Germline V gene data show CDR1 as SQVTM and CDR2 as ANQGSEA. The CDR3 loop reads CSVGEAFF. CDR3 in DNA: TGCAGCGTCGGTGAAGCTTTCTTT.

This sequence joins TRBV7-2 and TRBJ2-5; D may be TRBD2 (5 bases). The CDR3 is 16 amino acids. V lost 5 bases and J lost 0, with 16 bases in between. The germline gives CDR1 SGHTA, CDR2 FQGNSA. The CDR3 loop reads CASSRERIKYQETQYF. The CDR3 region has the DNA TGTGCCAGCAGCCGGGAAAGGATCAAGTACCAAGAGACCCAGTACTTC. The whole variable domain, filled in from reference TRBV7-2 and TRBJ2-5, reads GAGVSQSPSNKVTEKGKDVELRCDPISGHTALYWYRQSLGQGLEFLIYFQGNSAPDKSGLPSDRFSAERTGGSVSTLTIQRTQQEDSAVYLCASSRERIKYQETQYFGPGTRLLVL.

The chain combines TRBV7-9 with TRBJ2-1; weak D call: TRBD1 (5 bases). The germline V gene has CDR1 SEHNR and CDR2 FQNEAQ (reference sequence). The CDR3 spans 11 residues. Deletions cut 11 bases from V and 10 bases from J, with 15 bases between. In nucleotides, the CDR3 is TGTGCCGCTGGGCAGGGCAACGAGCAGTTCTTC. Its translation is CAAGQGNEQFF.

This clonotype turned up a few times. The chain recombines TRBV12-3 or TRBV12-4 with TRBJ2-7, with D possibly being TRBD1 (6 bases). This CDR3 is 14 amino acids long. V was clipped by 6 bases and J by 0 bases, with 12 bases between them. The CDR3 DNA reads as TGTGCCAGCAGGATCCGGGACAACTCCTACGAGCAGTACTTC. It specifies CASRIRDNSYEQYF.

This chain connects TRBV27 to TRBJ1-5; D not resolved. The length of the CDR3 is 16 residues. Germline assignment: CDR1 MNHEY and CDR2 SMNVEV (reference sequence). Between the trimmed V and J ends, which lost 6 bases and 1 base, there was a span of 16 bases. CDR3 sequence: CASSPVFGPSNQPQHF. The DNA for the CDR3 is TGTGCCAGCAGCCCGGTATTCGGGCCAAGCAATCAGCCCCAGCATTTT.

The chain carries TRBV11-2 and TRBJ2-2; D may be TRBD1 (6 bases). The germline gives CDR1 SGHAT, CDR2 FQNNGV. Trimming took off 4 bases at V and 6 bases at J, with 15 bases between the two ends. The CDR3 runs to 15 residues. Here the CDR3 DNA reads TGTGCCAGCAGCTCCTCAGGGGTATCGGCCGGGGAGCTGTTTTTT. This codes for CASSSSGVSAGELFF.

This clonotype occurred once. The chain has TRBV5-8 and TRBJ2-5; 8 bases line up with TRBD2. The J segment lost 4 bases and the V segment lost 2 bases, leaving 7 bases of the junction unmatched. CDR1 is SGHTS and CDR2 is YDEGEE in the germline V gene. The CDR3 spans 15 residues. The CDR3 sequence is CASSFGGGPGETQYF. In DNA, the CDR3 is TGTGCCAGCAGCTTTGGCGGGGGGCCGGGAGAGACCCAGTACTTC.

This clonotype has only a few counts. DNA of the CDR3: TGTGCCAGCAGCTTAGGAGATCAAATTACCTACGAGCAGTACTTC. As protein: CASSLGDQITYEQYF. This chain uses TRBV7-9 with TRBJ2-7; D uncertain. V lost 1 base, J lost 2 bases, and 12 bases lay in between. Per the germline V gene, CDR1 is SEHNR and CDR2 is FQNEAQ (reference sequence). The CDR3 consists of 15 residues.

This clonotype was seen more than once but under ten times. The rearrangement links TRBV6-5 to TRBJ1-2, with 8 bases identical to TRBD1. With V trimmed by 2 bases and J by 3 bases, 8 bases remained unmatched. From germline, CDR1 is MNHEY and CDR2 SVGAGI. The length of the CDR3 is 16 residues. The CDR3 nucleotides read TGTGCCAGCAGTTACGGACCGGACAGGGCAGACTATGGCTACACCTTC. Translating gives CASSYGPDRADYGYTF.

This clonotype came up a few times. V usage is TRBV20-1 and J usage is TRBJ2-6; D tentatively fits TRBD1 or TRBD2 (5 bases each). CDR3 size: 14 residues. Germline assignment: CDR1 DFQATT and CDR2 SNEGSKA (reference sequence). V dropped 6 bases and J dropped 0 bases, with 9 bases sitting between them. The CDR3 here is CSARDPSGANVLTF. DNA for the CDR3: TGCAGTGCCCGGGACCCCTCTGGGGCCAACGTCCTGACTTTC.

The genes are TRBV6-2 or TRBV6-3 and TRBJ2-5, with D uncertain. V was shortened by 5 bases and J by 6 bases, with 22 bases between the two germline ends. The CDR3 totals 16 residues. CDR1 MNHEY and CDR2 SVGEGT come from the germline V gene. The CDR3: CASSQLEDLPKKTQYF. In DNA form, the CDR3 reads TGTGCCAGCAGTCAATTAGAAGATTTACCTAAGAAGACCCAGTACTTC.